This T cell receptor (beta chain) was recorded in a study of tumor and adjacent non-tumor tissue in lung cancer. A word on this clonotype: Germline is not matched at one junction end, which may reflect a read error.

RNA was extracted from bulk tissue without any cell sorting. More than 3 cm separated this lung sample from the edge of the tumor. Three rounds of nested PCR, following a modified ARM-PCR protocol, produced the TCRbeta library. MiXCR, run by TCRdb on the multiplex PCR reads, gives a single entry per CDR3 protein. Found here are about 44,000 distinct CDR3 sequences, roughly 67% of them singletons; the top ten hold approximately 30%. CDR3 length equals 16 residues. The germline CDR1 and CDR2 sequences are SGHRS and YFSETQ. This receptor was obtained from an older woman with non-small cell lung cancer. The sample was distant non-tumor lung tissue. The chain uses TRBV5-1 and TRBJ2-1, with TRBD2 matching 16 bases. The CDR3 DNA is TGCACCAGCAGCCCAGGGACTAGCGGGAGGGCCGATGAGCAGTTCTTC. Amino acid sequence: CTSSPGTSGRADEQFF.